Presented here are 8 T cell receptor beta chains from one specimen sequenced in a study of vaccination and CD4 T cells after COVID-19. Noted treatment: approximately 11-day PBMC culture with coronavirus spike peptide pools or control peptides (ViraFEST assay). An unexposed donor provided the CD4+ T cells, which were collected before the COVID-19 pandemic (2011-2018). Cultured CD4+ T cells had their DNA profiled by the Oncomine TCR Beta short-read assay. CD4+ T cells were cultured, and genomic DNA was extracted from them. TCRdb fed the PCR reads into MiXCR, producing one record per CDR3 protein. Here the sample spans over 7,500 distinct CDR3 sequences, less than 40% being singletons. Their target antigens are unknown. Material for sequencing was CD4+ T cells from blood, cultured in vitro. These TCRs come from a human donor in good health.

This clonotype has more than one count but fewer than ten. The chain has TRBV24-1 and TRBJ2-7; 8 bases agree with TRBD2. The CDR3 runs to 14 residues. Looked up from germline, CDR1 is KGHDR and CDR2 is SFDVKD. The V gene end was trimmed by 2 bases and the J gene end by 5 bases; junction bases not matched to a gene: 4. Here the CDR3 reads CATSDSGTSNEQYF. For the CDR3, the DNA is TGTGCCACCAGTGATTCCGGGACTAGTAACGAGCAGTACTTC.

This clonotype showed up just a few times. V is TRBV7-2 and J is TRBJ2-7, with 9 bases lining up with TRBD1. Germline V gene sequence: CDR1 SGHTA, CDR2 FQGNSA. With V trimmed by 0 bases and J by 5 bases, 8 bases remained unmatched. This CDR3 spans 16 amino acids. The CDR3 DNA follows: TGTGCCAGCAGCTTAGCGCCGGGACAGGGTCAGGACGAGCAGTACTTC. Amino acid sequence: CASSLAPGQGQDEQYF.

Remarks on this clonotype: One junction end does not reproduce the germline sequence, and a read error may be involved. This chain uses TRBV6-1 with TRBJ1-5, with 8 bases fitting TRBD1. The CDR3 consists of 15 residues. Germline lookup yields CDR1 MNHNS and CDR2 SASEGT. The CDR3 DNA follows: TGTGCCAGCAGATCCTTGGGACAGGCAAACTCCATAAACAATTTT. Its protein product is CASRSLGQANSINNF.

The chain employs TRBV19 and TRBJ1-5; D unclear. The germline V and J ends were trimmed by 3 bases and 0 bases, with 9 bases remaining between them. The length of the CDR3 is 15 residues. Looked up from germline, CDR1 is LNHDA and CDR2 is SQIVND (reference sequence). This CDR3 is CASSIVHDSNQPQHF. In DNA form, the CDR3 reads TGTGCCAGTAGTATCGTACACGATAGCAATCAGCCCCAGCATTTT.

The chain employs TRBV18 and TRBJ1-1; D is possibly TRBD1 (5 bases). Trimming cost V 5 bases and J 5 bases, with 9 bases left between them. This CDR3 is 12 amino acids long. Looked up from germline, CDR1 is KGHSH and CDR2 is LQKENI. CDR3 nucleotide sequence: TGTGCCAGCTCATGGGGGGGTACTGAAGCTTTCTTT. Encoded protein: CASSWGGTEAFF.

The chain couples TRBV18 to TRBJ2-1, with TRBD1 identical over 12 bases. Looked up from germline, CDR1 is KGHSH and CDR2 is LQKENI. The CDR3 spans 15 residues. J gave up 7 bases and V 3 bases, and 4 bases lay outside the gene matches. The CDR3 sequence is CASSPGTGGWNEQFF. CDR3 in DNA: TGTGCCAGCTCACCCGGGACAGGGGGCTGGAATGAGCAGTTCTTC.

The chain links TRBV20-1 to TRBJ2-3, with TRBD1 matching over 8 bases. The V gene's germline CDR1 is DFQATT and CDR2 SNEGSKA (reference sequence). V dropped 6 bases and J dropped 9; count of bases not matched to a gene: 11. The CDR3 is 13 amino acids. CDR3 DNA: TGCAGTGCCCCGGACAGGGTTGGAGAGACGCAGTATTTT. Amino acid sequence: CSAPDRVGETQYF.

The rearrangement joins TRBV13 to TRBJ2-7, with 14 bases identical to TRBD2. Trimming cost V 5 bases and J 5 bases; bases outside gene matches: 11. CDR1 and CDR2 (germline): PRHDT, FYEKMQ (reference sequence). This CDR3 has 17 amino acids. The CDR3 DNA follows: TGTGCCAGCAGCCCTACGCGACTAGCGGGAGGGAGCGACGAGCAGTACTTC. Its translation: CASSPTRLAGGSDEQYF.